One sample yielded the 32 T cell receptor beta chains listed below, sequenced in a study of shared clonotypes between healthy human individuals. TCRdb keeps only in-frame clones here, not all; method: immunoSEQ multiplex PCR. The sample includes some 380,000 clones, approximately 96% of them seen just once. The sequencing input was memory CD8+ T cells sorted from blood. Subset denoted: CD45RO+ cells pooled with CCR7-negative TemRA cells. The receptor source for this set is a man aged 30 to 39 in good health.

The gene calls are TRBV10-3 and TRBJ2-3; 8 bases match TRBD1. Trimming cost V 4 bases and J 0 bases; bases outside gene matches: 6. Germline CDR1 and CDR2: ENHRY and SYGVKD. The CDR3 is 16 amino acids. CDR3 sequence (DNA): TGTGCCATCAGTGTCGGTCAGGGGGCGAGCACAGATACGCAGTATTTT. It is translated as CAISVGQGASTDTQYF.

The rearrangement joins TRBV5-5 to TRBJ2-2; a possible D gene is TRBD1 (6 bases). The CDR3 loop spans 17 amino acids. The germline V gene has CDR1 SGHKS and CDR2 YYEKEE (reference sequence). Trimming took off 3 bases at V and 8 bases at J, with 23 bases between the two ends. The CDR3 DNA follows: TGTGCCAGCAGCTCCCGGAGTCGCAGGGGCGTTTCAGGGGAGCTGTTTTTT. Protein: CASSSRSRRGVSGELFF.

Of note for this clone: The junction shows a germline mismatch at one end, possibly a read error. This rearrangement joins TRBV4-1 to TRBJ2-7; unclear D gene. This CDR3 region has 9 residues. Looked up from germline, CDR1 is MGHRA and CDR2 is YSYEKL. This chain's CDR3 is CASSYGQYF. CDR3 nucleotides: TGCGCCAGCTCCTACGGGCAGTACTTC.

This chain links TRBV7-9 with TRBJ1-1, with TRBD1 identical over 9 bases. Germline V gene data show CDR1 as SEHNR and CDR2 as FQNEAQ (reference sequence). The CDR3 is 13 amino acids. After removal of 0 bases from V and 11 bases from J, the junction contained 4 bases not matched to a gene. The CDR3 sequence is CASSLAGTGIAFF. The CDR3 DNA reads as TGTGCCAGCAGCTTAGCCGGGACAGGGATCGCTTTCTTT.

V gene TRBV2 combines with J gene TRBJ2-2, with D tentatively TRBD1 (6 bases). The CDR3 spans 15 residues. The V gene lost 7 bases and the J gene lost 5 bases, with 17 bases spanning the gap. Per germline, CDR1 SNHLY and CDR2 FYNNEI. The CDR3: CASMGWQGNTGELFF. CDR3 DNA: TGTGCCAGCATGGGGTGGCAGGGGAATACCGGGGAGCTGTTTTTT.

V usage is TRBV30 and J usage is TRBJ1-1, with a weak D call TRBD1 (6 bases). CDR1 GTSNPN and CDR2 SVGIG come from the germline V gene (reference sequence). V was shortened by 3 bases and J by 3 bases, with 14 bases between the two germline ends. The CDR3 sequence is 14 residues long. The CDR3 DNA reads as TGTGCCTGGAGCGGGGAGGGGGGTCACACTGAAGCTTTCTTT. It specifies CAWSGEGGHTEAFF.

This rearrangement joins TRBV7-3 to TRBJ2-5, with 8 bases identical to TRBD2. The germline gives CDR1 SGHTA, CDR2 FQGTGA. Trimming took 5 bases from V and 7 from J; bases not matched to a gene: 9. CDR3 size: 14 residues. The CDR3 spells CASSATGLDGTQYF. CDR3 sequence (DNA): TGTGCCAGCAGCGCAACGGGACTAGATGGGACCCAGTACTTC.

This chain links TRBV7-2 with TRBJ2-1; 7 bases are shared with TRBD1. CDR3 length equals 15 residues. The V gene end was trimmed by 3 bases and the J gene end by 5 bases; junction bases not matched to a gene: 7. Germline V gene lookup returns CDR1 SGHTA and CDR2 FQGNSA. The DNA for the CDR3 is TGTGCCAGCAGCTTGATGTACAGGGGAAACAATGAGCAGTTCTTC. Translation gives CASSLMYRGNNEQFF.

With respect to this clone: Within the sample, other DNA sequences also encode this same CDR3. J is TRBJ2-7 and V is TRBV20-1; no definite D call. The CDR3 loop spans 11 amino acids. The germline CDR1 and CDR2 sequences are DFQATT and SNEGSKA (reference sequence). The ends were cut back, 0 bases at V and 3 bases at J, with 3 bases in the middle. CDR3 bases: TGCAGTGCTAGAGATTTCTACGAGCAGTACTTC. It translates to CSARDFYEQYF.

The V and J genes are TRBV7-9 and TRBJ2-7; the match to TRBD1 covers 7 bases. CDR3 size: 14 residues. CDR1 and CDR2 (germline): SEHNR, FQNEAQ (reference sequence). Trimming cost V 5 bases and J 0 bases; bases outside gene matches: 4. CDR3 coding DNA: TGTGCCAGCAGCCCGACAGGGAGCTCCTACGAGCAGTACTTC. It specifies CASSPTGSSYEQYF.

The gene calls are TRBV5-5 and TRBJ1-2; 8 bases align to TRBD1. Trimming at V came to 4 bases and at J to 5 bases, leaving 4 bases not matched to a gene. Looked up from germline, CDR1 is SGHKS and CDR2 is YYEKEE (reference sequence). This CDR3 comprises 13 residues. The CDR3: CASSGTGGYGYTF. CDR3 nucleotide sequence: TGTGCCAGCAGCGGAACAGGGGGGTATGGCTACACCTTC.

The chain is built from TRBV7-6 and TRBJ1-5, with a possible D match to TRBD1 (6 bases). V was cut by 5 bases and J by 4 bases, with 12 bases left in between. Germline values: CDR1 SGHVS, CDR2 FNYEAQ. The CDR3 is 14 residues long. DNA of the CDR3: TGTGCCAGCAGCGTAGACAGGACTAATCAGCCCCAGCATTTT. Translating gives CASSVDRTNQPQHF. Full variable domain (outside the CDR3, taken from reference TRBV7-6 and TRBJ1-5): GAGVSQSPRYKVTKRGQDVALRCDPISGHVSLYWYRQALGQGPEFLTYFNYEAQQDKSGLPNDRFSAERPEGSISTLTIQRTEQRDSAMYRCASSVDRTNQPQHFGDGTRLSIL.

This rearrangement joins TRBV6-5 to TRBJ2-1, with D hard to call. CDR3 length equals 14 residues. Trimming shortened V by 0 bases and J by 5 bases, and 8 bases separated the two germline ends. CDR1 MNHEY and CDR2 SVGAGI come from the germline V gene. CDR3 loop: CASSYSWLHNEQFF. Written as DNA, the CDR3 is TGTGCCAGCAGTTACTCTTGGTTGCACAATGAGCAGTTCTTC.

The V call is TRBV5-1, the J call TRBJ2-5; 7 bases are a match to TRBD1. Germline assignment: CDR1 SGHRS and CDR2 YFSETQ. Unmatched junction bases numbered 4, after V lost 3 bases and J lost 2 bases. The CDR3 is 14 amino acids. CDR3 in amino acids: CASSSGQRQETQYF. CDR3 nucleotide sequence: TGCGCCAGCAGCTCGGGACAGAGACAAGAGACCCAGTACTTC.

The chain carries TRBV5-1 and TRBJ2-1; 8 nucleotides align to TRBD1. V gave up 2 bases and J gave up 7 bases; unmatched junction bases: 20. CDR3 size: 19 residues. Germline-derived CDR1 and CDR2 are SGHRS and YFSETQ. The CDR3 loop is CASSFFRGLRGWGANEQFF. CDR3 nucleotides: TGCGCCAGCAGCTTTTTCAGGGGGCTACGAGGCTGGGGAGCGAATGAGCAGTTCTTC.

The chain carries TRBV2 and TRBJ2-5; 14 bases line up with TRBD2. The CDR3 has 14 residues. V dropped 7 bases and J dropped 4; count of bases not matched to a gene: 2. CDR1 and CDR2 (germline): SNHLY, FYNNEI. The CDR3 loop is CASTGTSGRETQYF. DNA of the CDR3: TGTGCCAGCACCGGGACTAGCGGGAGAGAGACCCAGTACTTC.

This clone appeared a single time. This sequence joins TRBV5-1 and TRBJ2-7; 10 bases match TRBD1. The CDR3 is 15 amino acids. Looked up from germline, CDR1 is SGHRS and CDR2 is YFSETQ. The J segment lost 3 bases and the V segment lost 4 bases, leaving 7 bases of the junction unmatched. The CDR3, as DNA: TGCGCCAGCAGCAGAGGGACAGGGGTTATCTACGAGCAGTACTTC. This sequence encodes CASSRGTGVIYEQYF.

The chain is built from TRBV2 and TRBJ2-5, with 11 positions matching TRBD2. V lost 4 bases and J lost 5; bases outside the gene matches: 3. The germline gives CDR1 SNHLY, CDR2 FYNNEI. The CDR3 has 14 amino acids. CDR3 DNA: TGTGCCAGCAGTGGACTAGCGGGGCCGGAGACCCAGTACTTC. Translated: CASSGLAGPETQYF.

Details on this clone: One end of the junction fails to match germline, which may point to a read error. The genes are TRBV7-7 and TRBJ2-2; the D call may be TRBD1 or TRBD2 (5 bases each). This CDR3 is built from 13 residues. Germline V gives CDR1 SSHAT, CDR2 FNYEAQ (reference sequence). CDR3 coding DNA: TGTGCTAGCAGCCGGGACAACACCGGGGAGCTGTTTTTT. Translation gives CASSRDNTGELFF.

The sample holds one count of this clone. The V gene is TRBV7-2, the J gene TRBJ2-7; TRBD1 aligns across 9 bases. Germline CDR1 and CDR2: SGHTA and FQGNSA. V was clipped by 4 bases and J by 2 bases; unmatched bases: 0. This CDR3 region has 13 residues. CDR3 bases: TGTGCCAGCAGCTGGGACAGGGCCTACGAGCAGTACTTC. Amino acid sequence: CASSWDRAYEQYF.

CDR3 sequence: CASSQVEPPLREKLFF. The CDR3 DNA follows: TGCGCCAGCAGCCAAGTAGAGCCACCTCTTCGGGAAAAACTGTTTTTT. The chain recombines TRBV4-1 with TRBJ1-4; D unresolved. Germline CDR1 reads MGHRA; CDR2 reads YSYEKL. V gave up 1 base and J gave up 8 bases, with 17 bases separating them. This CDR3 is 16 amino acids long.

The chain carries TRBV2 and TRBJ2-5; TRBD1 matches 9 bases. The CDR3 runs to 16 residues. V lost 5 bases to trimming and J lost 3 bases; unmatched junction nucleotides: 10. The germline V gene encodes CDR1 SNHLY and CDR2 FYNNEI. The CDR3 coding sequence is TGTGCCAGCAGTCGGTGGGACAGGGCGTTAGAAGAGACCCAGTACTTC. It encodes CASSRWDRALEETQYF.

The chain is built from TRBV2 and TRBJ2-1, with 7 bases lining up with TRBD1. V was clipped by 5 bases and J by 13 bases; unmatched bases: 8. The CDR3 runs 12 residues. Germline V gene lookup returns CDR1 SNHLY and CDR2 FYNNEI. CDR3 loop: CASSPSTGRQFF. The CDR3 nucleotides are TGTGCCAGCAGTCCGTCGACAGGGAGACAGTTCTTC.

This clone was detected only once. V usage is TRBV28 and J usage is TRBJ2-5, with D perhaps matching TRBD1 (6 bases). The CDR3 has 14 residues. V lost 3 bases to trimming and J lost 5 bases, with 13 bases between them. Germline assignment: CDR1 MDHEN and CDR2 SYDVKM. This chain's CDR3 is CASSFGQRRETQYF. Written as DNA, the CDR3 is TGTGCCAGCAGTTTTGGACAGCGAAGGGAGACCCAGTACTTC.

The chain employs TRBV5-6 and TRBJ1-2; maybe TRBD1 (5 bases). The CDR3 runs to 15 residues. Germline CDR1 reads SGHDT; CDR2 reads YYEEEE. V was clipped by 5 bases and J by 2 bases, with 16 bases between them. The CDR3 bases are TGTGCCAGCAGGCGAACAGGTTACCGAAACTATGGCTACACCTTC. This codes for CASRRTGYRNYGYTF.

This clone has just one count. The CDR3 sequence is CASSRGAKQFF. CDR3 nucleotide sequence: TGTGCCAGCAGTAGAGGAGCCAAGCAGTTCTTC. This chain uses TRBV28 with TRBJ2-1; D uncertain. Germline V lookup: CDR1 MDHEN, CDR2 SYDVKM. This CDR3 comprises 11 residues. Trimming removed 5 bases at V and 11 bases at J, with 10 bases between.

The chain recombines TRBV20-1 with TRBJ2-3; D might be TRBD1 or TRBD2, each matching 5 bases. There are 11 residues in the CDR3. Trimming removed 7 bases at V and 7 bases at J, with 12 bases between. Germline assignment: CDR1 DFQATT and CDR2 SNEGSKA (reference sequence). CDR3 nucleotides: TGCAGTGGGGTTTGGGGGAATACGCAGTATTTT. Translated, it gives CSGVWGNTQYF.

About this clone: Other nucleotide sequences in the sample specify the same CDR3. This chain links TRBV6-1 with TRBJ1-5; no definite D call. This CDR3 is built from 12 residues. The V gene's germline CDR1 is MNHNS and CDR2 SASEGT. The ends were cut back, 3 bases at V and 4 bases at J, with 4 bases in the middle. CDR3 nucleotide sequence: TGTGCCAGCAGTGACAGTAATCAGCCCCAGCATTTT. Amino acids: CASSDSNQPQHF.

This chain connects TRBV2 to TRBJ2-7; possible D gene TRBD1, 5 bases. Trimming stripped 3 bases from V and 2 bases from J, with 11 bases between. Per germline, CDR1 SNHLY and CDR2 FYNNEI. This CDR3 is built from 14 residues. CDR3 coding DNA: TGTGCCAGCAGTGACCCGACAGAGACCTACGAGCAGTACTTC. Protein sequence: CASSDPTETYEQYF.

This sequence joins TRBV19 and TRBJ2-7; a weak D match, TRBD1 (6 bases). The CDR3 totals 15 residues. Per the germline V gene, CDR1 is LNHDA and CDR2 is SQIVND (reference sequence). Between the trimmed V and J ends, which lost 3 bases and 2 bases, there was a span of 14 bases. The DNA of the CDR3 is TGTGCCAGTAGTATCGCCACAGGGATGCCCTACGAGCAGTACTTC. Translating gives CASSIATGMPYEQYF.

This clone was picked up one time. The sample carries other DNA sequences with the same CDR3. V gene TRBV18 combines with J gene TRBJ2-5; D uncertain. V lost 6 bases, J lost 9 bases, and 17 bases lay in between. There are 13 residues in the CDR3. In germline, CDR1 is KGHSH, CDR2 LQKENI. The CDR3 region has the DNA TGTGCCAGCTCGAGGCACACATGGGCGGCCCAGTACTTC. Translated, it gives CASSRHTWAAQYF. The whole variable domain, filled in from reference TRBV18 and TRBJ2-5, reads NAGVMQNPRHLVRRRGQEARLRCSPMKGHSHVYWYRQLPEEGLKFMVYLQKENIIDESGMPKERFSAEFPKEGPSILRIQQVVRGDSAAYFCASSRHTWAAQYFGPGTRLLVL.

This clone was recorded once. The chain is built from TRBV29-1 and TRBJ2-1; D remains ambiguous. CDR1 and CDR2 from the germline V gene are SQVTM and ANQGSEA. V was shortened by 4 bases and J by 2 bases, with 6 bases between the two germline ends. This CDR3 contains 12 residues. CDR3 in amino acids: CSVGVAYNEQFF. DNA for the CDR3: TGCAGCGTTGGAGTAGCCTACAATGAGCAGTTCTTC.